This T cell receptor (beta chain) was recorded in a study of PD-1 blockade in classical Hodgkin lymphoma. Broader study findings: It was reported that newly diagnosed patients had less baseline TCR diversity than healthy donors.

Deletions cut 0 bases from V and 3 bases from J, with 6 bases between. CDR1 is SGHKS and CDR2 is YYEKEE in the germline V gene (reference sequence). This CDR3 has 14 amino acids. Clones were sequenced by immunoSEQ multiplex PCR, and TCRdb holds only the in-frame ones, with some missing. The sample carries 150,000 or so clones, about 78% recorded once. No patient escaped relapse after autologous stem cell transplantation, and brentuximab vedotin exposure varied. Under best response, outcomes were complete response, partial response or progressive disease. A word on this clone: As yet, its antigen is unknown.

The material sequenced was peripheral blood mononuclear cells (PBMCs), taken before the second cycle of nivolumab. This clonotype was sampled from a human donor with classical Hodgkin lymphoma. This chain connects TRBV5-5 to TRBJ1-4; D is uncertain. In nucleotides, the CDR3 is TGTGCCAGCAGCTTGGGGGATGCTAATGAAAAACTGTTTTTT. Its translation is CASSLGDANEKLFF.